This TCR beta chain was recorded in a study of CD8 T cells in ankylosing spondylitis. TCRdb reprocessed the 5' RACE reads via MiXCR and lists one record per CDR3 protein. Here the sample spans about 140,000 distinct CDR3 sequences, roughly 7.7% being singletons. Per germline, CDR1 SGHVS and CDR2 FQNEAQ. V lost 5 bases to trimming and J lost 3 bases, with 16 bases between them. CDR3 length: 15 amino acids. Material for sequencing was synovial fluid, either unsorted or a sorted T cell fraction (not recorded which). This receptor was identified in a male donor with ankylosing spondylitis. This chain links TRBV7-8 with TRBJ1-1; a possible D gene is TRBD1 (5 bases). The CDR3 region has the DNA TGTGCCAGCAGCAAACTAGGGACGGGATACACTGAAGCTTTCTTT. It codes for CASSKLGTGYTEAFF.